This T cell receptor (beta chain) is from a study of spatial heterogeneity in lung cancer. TCR cDNA molecules were tagged individually, and each one carried a unique molecular identifier. TCRdb reanalysed the 5' RACE reads using MiXCR and keeps one entry per CDR3 protein. The repertoire has roughly 10,000 distinct CDR3 sequences, approximately 25% of them found once; the top ten carry 30% to 40%. This clonotype was seen a few times. The time point denotes: sample taken at primary tumor resection. Researchers sequenced whole RNA taken from tumor, nontumor lung or frozen PBMC without sorting. This CDR3 comprises 14 residues. V lost 4 bases to trimming and J lost 4 bases; unmatched junction nucleotides: 6. The germline V gene has CDR1 DFQATT and CDR2 SNEGSKA (reference sequence).

Specimen: PBMCs, collected at surgery. This TCR derives from a female donor with early-stage non-small cell lung cancer. V usage is TRBV20-1 and J usage is TRBJ1-5; TRBD1 agrees at 8 bases. CDR3 residues: CSATGTGSNQPQHF. Written as DNA, the CDR3 is TGCAGTGCTACCGGGACAGGCTCTAATCAGCCCCAGCATTTT.